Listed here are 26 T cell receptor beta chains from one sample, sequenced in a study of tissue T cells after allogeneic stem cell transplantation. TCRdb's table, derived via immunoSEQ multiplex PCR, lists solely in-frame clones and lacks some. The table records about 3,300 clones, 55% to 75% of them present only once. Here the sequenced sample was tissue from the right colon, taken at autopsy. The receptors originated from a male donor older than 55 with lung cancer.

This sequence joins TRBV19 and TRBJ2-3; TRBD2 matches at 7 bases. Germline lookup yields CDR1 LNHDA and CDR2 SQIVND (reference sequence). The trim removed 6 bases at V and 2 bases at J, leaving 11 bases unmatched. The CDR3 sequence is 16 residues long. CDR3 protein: CASSPNRDYYTDTQYF. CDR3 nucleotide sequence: TGTGCCAGTAGCCCCAACCGGGACTACTACACAGATACGCAGTATTTT.

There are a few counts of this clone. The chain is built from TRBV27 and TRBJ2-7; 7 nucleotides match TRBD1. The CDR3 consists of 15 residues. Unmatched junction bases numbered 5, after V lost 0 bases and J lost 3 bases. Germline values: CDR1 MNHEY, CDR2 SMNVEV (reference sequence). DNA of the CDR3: TGTGCCAGCAGTTTATCCCAGGGACAGCGCTACGAGCAGTACTTC. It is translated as CASSLSQGQRYEQYF.

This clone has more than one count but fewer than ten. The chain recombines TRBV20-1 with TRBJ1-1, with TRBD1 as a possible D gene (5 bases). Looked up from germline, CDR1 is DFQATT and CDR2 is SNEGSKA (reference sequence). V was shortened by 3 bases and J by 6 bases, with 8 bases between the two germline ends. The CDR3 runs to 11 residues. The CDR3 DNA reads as TGCAGTGCTAGGGGGGTTGCTGAAGCTTTCTTT. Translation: CSARGVAEAFF.

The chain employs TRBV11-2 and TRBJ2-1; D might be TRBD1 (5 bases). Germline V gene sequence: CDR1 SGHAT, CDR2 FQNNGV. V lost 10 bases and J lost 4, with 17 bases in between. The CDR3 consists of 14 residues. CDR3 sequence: CATRAGSLYNEQFF. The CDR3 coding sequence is TGTGCCACCAGGGCAGGAAGCCTATACAATGAGCAGTTCTTC. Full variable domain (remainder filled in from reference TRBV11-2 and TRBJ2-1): EAGVAQSPRYKIIEKRQSVAFWCNPISGHATLYWYQQILGQGPKLLIQFQNNGVVDDSQLPKDRFSAERLKGVDSTLKIQPAKLEDSAVYLCATRAGSLYNEQFFGPGTRLTVL.

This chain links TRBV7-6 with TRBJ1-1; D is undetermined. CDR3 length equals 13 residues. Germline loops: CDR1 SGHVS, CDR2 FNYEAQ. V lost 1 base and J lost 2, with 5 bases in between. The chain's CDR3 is CASSLDQNTEAFF. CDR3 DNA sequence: TGTGCCAGCAGCTTAGACCAAAACACTGAAGCTTTCTTT.

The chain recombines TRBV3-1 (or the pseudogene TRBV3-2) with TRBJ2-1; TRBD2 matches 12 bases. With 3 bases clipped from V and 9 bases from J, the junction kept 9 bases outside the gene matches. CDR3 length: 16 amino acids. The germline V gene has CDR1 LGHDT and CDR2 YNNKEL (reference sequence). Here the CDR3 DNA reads TGTGCCAGCAGCCAGTCCTCTAGCGGGGGGGGCGGTGAGCAGTTCTTC. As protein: CASSQSSSGGGGEQFF.

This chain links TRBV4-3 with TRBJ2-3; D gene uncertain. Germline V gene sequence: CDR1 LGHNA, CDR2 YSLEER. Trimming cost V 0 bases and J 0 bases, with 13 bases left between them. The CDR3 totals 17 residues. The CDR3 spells CASSQDASDPSTDTQYF. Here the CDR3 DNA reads TGCGCCAGCAGCCAAGACGCAAGCGATCCTAGCACAGATACGCAGTATTTT.

In nucleotides, the CDR3 is TGTGCCAGCAGTGAAAACCATGCTTTATATGGCTACACCTTC. The encoded protein is CASSENHALYGYTF. The chain links TRBV6-1 to TRBJ1-2; D ambiguous. The V end lost 2 bases, the J end lost 5 bases, and 12 bases lay between the germline ends. Germline V lookup: CDR1 MNHNS, CDR2 SASEGT. The CDR3 extends over 14 amino acids.

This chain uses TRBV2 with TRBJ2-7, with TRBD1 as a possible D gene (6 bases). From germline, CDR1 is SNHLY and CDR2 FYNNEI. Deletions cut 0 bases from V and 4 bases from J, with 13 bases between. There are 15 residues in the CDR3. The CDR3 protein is CASSEADRLGYEQYF. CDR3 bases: TGTGCCAGCAGTGAAGCCGACAGGTTAGGATACGAGCAGTACTTC.

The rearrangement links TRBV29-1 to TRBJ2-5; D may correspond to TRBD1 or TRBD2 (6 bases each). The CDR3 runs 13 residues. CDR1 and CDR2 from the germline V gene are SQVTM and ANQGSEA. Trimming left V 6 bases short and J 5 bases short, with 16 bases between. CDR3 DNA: TGCAGCGTGGCCACGGGGGCGGGGGAGACCCAGTACTTC. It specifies CSVATGAGETQYF.

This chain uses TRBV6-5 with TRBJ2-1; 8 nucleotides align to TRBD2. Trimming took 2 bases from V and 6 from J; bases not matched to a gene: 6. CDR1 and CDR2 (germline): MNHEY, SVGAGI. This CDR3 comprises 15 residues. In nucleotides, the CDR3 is TGTGCCAGCAGTTACAGCAAACGGGGGGGCAATGAGCAGTTCTTC. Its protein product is CASSYSKRGGNEQFF.

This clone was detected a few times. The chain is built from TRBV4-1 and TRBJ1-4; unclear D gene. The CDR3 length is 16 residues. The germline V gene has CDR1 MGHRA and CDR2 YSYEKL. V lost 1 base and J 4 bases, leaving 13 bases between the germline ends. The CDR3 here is CASSQAGRADNEKLFF. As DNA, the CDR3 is TGCGCCAGCAGCCAAGCTGGGAGGGCGGATAATGAAAAACTGTTTTTT.

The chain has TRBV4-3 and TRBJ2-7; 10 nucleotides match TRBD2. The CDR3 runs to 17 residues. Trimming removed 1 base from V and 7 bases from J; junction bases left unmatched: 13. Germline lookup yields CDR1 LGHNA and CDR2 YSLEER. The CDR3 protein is CASSQVIAGGPTMEQYF. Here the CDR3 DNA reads TGCGCCAGCAGCCAAGTTATAGCGGGAGGTCCTACGATGGAGCAGTACTTC.

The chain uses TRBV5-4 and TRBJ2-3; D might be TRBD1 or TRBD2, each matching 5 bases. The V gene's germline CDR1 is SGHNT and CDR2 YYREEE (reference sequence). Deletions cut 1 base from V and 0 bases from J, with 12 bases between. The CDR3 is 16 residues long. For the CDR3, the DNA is TGTGCCAGCAGCTTGTTTGAGGGGACCAGCACAGATACGCAGTATTTT. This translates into CASSLFEGTSTDTQYF. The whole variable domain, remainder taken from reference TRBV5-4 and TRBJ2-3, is ETGVTQSPTHLIKTRGQQVTLRCSSQSGHNTVSWYQQALGQGPQFIFQYYREEENGRGNFPPRFSGLQFPNYSSELNVNALELDDSALYLCASSLFEGTSTDTQYFGPGTRLTVL.

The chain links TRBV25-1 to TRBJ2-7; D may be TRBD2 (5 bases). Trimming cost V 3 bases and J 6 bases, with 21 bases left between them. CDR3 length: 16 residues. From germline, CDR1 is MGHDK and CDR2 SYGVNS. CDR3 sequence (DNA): TGTGCCAGCAGTGACTCTATGCGGACTCTAGTCGGCGAGCAGTACTTC. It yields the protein CASSDSMRTLVGEQYF.

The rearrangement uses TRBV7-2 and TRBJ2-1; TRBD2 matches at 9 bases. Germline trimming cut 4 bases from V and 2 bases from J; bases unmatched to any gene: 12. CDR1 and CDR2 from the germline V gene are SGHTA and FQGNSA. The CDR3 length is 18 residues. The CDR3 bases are TGTGCCAGCAGCTCCCAACCCTTTTCTAGCGGGACCTACAATGAGCAGTTCTTC. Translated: CASSSQPFSSGTYNEQFF.

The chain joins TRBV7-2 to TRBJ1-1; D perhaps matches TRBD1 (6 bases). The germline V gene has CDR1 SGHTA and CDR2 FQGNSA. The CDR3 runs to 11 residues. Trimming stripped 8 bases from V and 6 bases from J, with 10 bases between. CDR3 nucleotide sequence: TGTGCCAGCTGCCGGACAGCTGAAGCTTTCTTT. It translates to CASCRTAEAFF.

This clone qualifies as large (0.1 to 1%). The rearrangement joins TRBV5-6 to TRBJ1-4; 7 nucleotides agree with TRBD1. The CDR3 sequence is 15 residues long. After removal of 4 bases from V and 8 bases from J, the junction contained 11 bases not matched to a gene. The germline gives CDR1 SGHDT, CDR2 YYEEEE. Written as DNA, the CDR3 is TGTGCCAGCAGCCTAGGGACAGCTTTGGGCGAAAAACTGTTTTTT. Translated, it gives CASSLGTALGEKLFF.

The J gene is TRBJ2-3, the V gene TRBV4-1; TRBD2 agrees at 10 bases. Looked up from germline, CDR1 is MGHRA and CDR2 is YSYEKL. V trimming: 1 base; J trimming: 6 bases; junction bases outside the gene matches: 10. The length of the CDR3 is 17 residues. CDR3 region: CASSQAGLAGVQDTQYF. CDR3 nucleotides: TGCGCCAGCAGCCAAGCTGGTCTAGCGGGGGTGCAGGATACGCAGTATTTT.

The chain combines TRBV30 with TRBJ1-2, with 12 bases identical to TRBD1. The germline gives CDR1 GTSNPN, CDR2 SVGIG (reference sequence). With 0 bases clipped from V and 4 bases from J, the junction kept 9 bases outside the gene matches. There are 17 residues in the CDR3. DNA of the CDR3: TGTGCCTGGAGTGTCAGGGGACAGGGGGCGCGGGCCTATGGCTACACCTTC. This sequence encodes CAWSVRGQGARAYGYTF.

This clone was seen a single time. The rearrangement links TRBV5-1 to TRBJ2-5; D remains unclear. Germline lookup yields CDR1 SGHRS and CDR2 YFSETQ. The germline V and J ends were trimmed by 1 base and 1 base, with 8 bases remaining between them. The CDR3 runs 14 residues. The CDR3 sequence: CASSLWSAQETQYF. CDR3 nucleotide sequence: TGCGCCAGCAGCTTGTGGTCTGCCCAAGAGACCCAGTACTTC.

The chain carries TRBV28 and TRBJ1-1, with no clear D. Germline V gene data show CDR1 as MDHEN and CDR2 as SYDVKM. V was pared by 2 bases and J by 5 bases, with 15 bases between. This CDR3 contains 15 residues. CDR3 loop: CASSLEVTVPTEAFF. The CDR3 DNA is TGTGCCAGCAGTTTAGAAGTCACCGTACCTACTGAAGCTTTCTTT.

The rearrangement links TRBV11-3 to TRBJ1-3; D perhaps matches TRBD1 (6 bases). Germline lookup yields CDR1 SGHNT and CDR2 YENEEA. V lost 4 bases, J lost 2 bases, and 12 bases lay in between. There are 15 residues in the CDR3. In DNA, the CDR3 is TGTGCCAGCAGCTCGGGGACAAGCCCTGGAAACACCATATATTTT. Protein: CASSSGTSPGNTIYF.

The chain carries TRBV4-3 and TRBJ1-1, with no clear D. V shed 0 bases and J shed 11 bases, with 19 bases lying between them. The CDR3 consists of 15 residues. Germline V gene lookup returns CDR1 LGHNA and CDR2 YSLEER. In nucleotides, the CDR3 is TGCGCCAGCAGCCAAGATCTTTCAGGAGTGGTTGCGGCTTTCTTT. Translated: CASSQDLSGVVAAFF.

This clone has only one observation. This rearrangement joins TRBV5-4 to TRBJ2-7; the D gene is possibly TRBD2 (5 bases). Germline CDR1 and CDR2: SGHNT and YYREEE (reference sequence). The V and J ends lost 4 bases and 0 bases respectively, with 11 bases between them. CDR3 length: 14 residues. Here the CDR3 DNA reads TGTGCCAGCAGCCATCGACGGGACTCCTACGAGCAGTACTTC. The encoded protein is CASSHRRDSYEQYF.

The CDR3 sequence: CASSQVGQLRNTEAFF. DNA for the CDR3: TGTGCCAGCAGCCAAGTTGGACAGTTGAGGAACACTGAAGCTTTCTTT. The gene calls are TRBV14 and TRBJ1-1, with D possibly TRBD1 on 6 matching bases. Germline V gives CDR1 SGHDN, CDR2 FVKESK. The length of the CDR3 is 16 residues. V gave up 1 base and J gave up 1 base, with 13 bases separating them.